The rows below give T cell receptor beta chains drawn from one sample of a study of T cells after posttransplantation cyclophosphamide. TCRdb's table, derived via immunoSEQ multiplex PCR, lists solely in-frame clones and lacks some. Found here are under 50,000 clones, no singletons; the ten largest cover more than 4.5%. The sample comprised PBMCs. These receptors were taken from a woman aged 45-65 years in good health and a related stem cell transplant donor. The CDR3 runs from the conserved cysteine through the conserved F or W. D genes are given only for firm matches. A row's size may be missing; if present it is once, few, many or a size class.

J gene | D gene | V gene | clone size | CDR3 protein | CDR3 DNA
TRBJ1-5 | - | TRBV18 | many | CASSPGVDRPQHF | TGTGCCAGCTCACCCGGTGTGGACAGGCCCCAGCATTTT
TRBJ2-2 | - | TRBV28 | few | CASSLQQVYTGELFF | TGTGCCAGCAGTTTACAACAAGTGTACACCGGGGAGCTGTTTTTT
TRBJ2-5 | TRBD1 | TRBV2 | many | CASTRGTGGQETQYF | TGTGCCAGCACCCGCGGGACAGGGGGCCAAGAGACCCAGTACTTC
TRBJ1-5 | - | TRBV19 | many | CASSRQSSGQPQHF | TGTGCCAGTAGTAGGCAGTCGTCGGGTCAGCCCCAGCATTTT
TRBJ1-2 | TRBD1 | TRBV19 | many | CASRGTGTEWDGYTF | TGTGCCAGTAGGGGAACCGGGACAGAATGGGATGGCTACACCTTC
TRBJ1-1 | - | TRBV7-2 | many | CASSFFRGGTEAFF | TGTGCCAGCAGCTTCTTCAGAGGAGGCACTGAAGCTTTCTTT
TRBJ2-5 | - | TRBV6-5 | many | CASSYSLHRVRETQYF | TGTGCCAGCAGTTACTCCCTTCACAGGGTCCGAGAGACCCAGTACTTC
TRBJ1-2 | - | TRBV4-1 | many | CASSQGAFGESNYGYTF | TGCGCCAGCAGCCAAGGGGCCTTCGGGGAATCTAACTATGGCTACACCTTC
TRBJ1-2 | TRBD1 | TRBV5-1 | many | CASSSGTGGYGYTF | TGCGCCAGCAGCTCGGGGACAGGGGGCTATGGCTACACCTTC
TRBJ2-2 | TRBD1 | TRBV5-1 | many | CASSLVGTVNTGELFF | TGCGCCAGCAGCTTGGTTGGGACAGTGAACACCGGGGAGCTGTTTTTT
TRBJ1-3 | - | TRBV28 | many | CASLPRGAVSGNTIYF | TGTGCCAGCCTTCCGCGGGGGGCTGTCTCTGGAAACACCATATATTTT
TRBJ2-5 | - | TRBV6-6 | many | CASSYRGREETQYF | TGTGCCAGCAGTTACAGGGGCAGGGAAGAGACCCAGTACTTC
TRBJ2-7 | TRBD1 | TRBV18 | many | CASSHRDRAYEQYF | TGTGCCAGCTCACACAGGGACAGGGCCTACGAGCAGTACTTC
TRBJ2-7 | - | TRBV28 | many | CASGGGGHNNEQYF | TGTGCCAGCGGAGGGGGGGGGCATAACAACGAGCAGTACTTC
TRBJ2-3 | TRBD2 | TRBV11-2 | many | CASSPVAGPPRDTQYF | TGTGCCAGCAGCCCCGTAGCGGGGCCCCCAAGAGATACGCAGTATTTT
TRBJ1-6 | - | TRBV2 | many | CASRRSSSYNSPLHF | TGTGCCAGCCGCCGAAGTAGCTCCTATAATTCACCCCTCCACTTT
TRBJ2-2 | TRBD1 | TRBV7-9 | many | CASSSWTGRTGELFF | TGTGCCAGCAGCTCCTGGACAGGGAGGACCGGGGAGCTGTTTTTT
TRBJ2-3 | - | TRBV7-2 | many | CASSESGLSTDTQYF | TGTGCCAGCAGCGAATCAGGGCTAAGCACAGATACGCAGTATTTT
TRBJ2-2 | - | TRBV4-3 | - | CASSQEWRTNTGELFF | TGCGCCAGCAGCCAAGAGTGGAGGACGAACACCGGGGAGCTGTTTTTT
TRBJ2-3 | TRBD1 | TRBV10-1 | many | CASSEGSTGGRTDTQYF | TGCGCCAGCAGTGAAGGTTCTACAGGGGGCCGGACAGATACGCAGTATTTT
TRBJ1-2 | TRBD1 | TRBV6-1 | many | CASSESQGESYGYTF | TGTGCCAGCAGTGAAAGCCAGGGGGAATCCTATGGCTACACCTTC
TRBJ1-1 | - | TRBV5-6 | many | CASSSFRFGVVVTEAFF | TGTGCCAGCAGCAGCTTCCGATTCGGGGTGGTCGTCACTGAAGCTTTCTTT
TRBJ1-4 | TRBD1 | TRBV5-5 | many | CASSYMQGQGNEKLFF | TGTGCCAGCAGTTACATGCAAGGACAGGGTAATGAAAAACTGTTTTTT
TRBJ2-2 | - | TRBV4-2 | many | CASSQEFRELFF | TGTGCCAGCAGCCAAGAATTCAGGGAGCTGTTTTTT
TRBJ1-3 | TRBD1 | TRBV5-4 | many | CASSRGQGAPGNTIYF | TGTGCCAGCAGTCGGGGACAGGGGGCTCCTGGAAACACCATATATTTT
TRBJ1-4 | - | TRBV19 | many | CASSIRVTGASEKLFF | TGTGCCAGTAGTATCCGGGTTACAGGCGCTTCTGAAAAACTGTTTTTT
TRBJ2-4 | - | TRBV7-2 | many | CASSFLSTRLGKNIQYF | TGTGCCAGCAGCTTTTTGTCGACTAGATTAGGCAAAAACATTCAGTACTTC
TRBJ1-1 | - | TRBV30 | many | CAWSFRDTEAFF | TGTGCCTGGAGTTTTCGGGACACTGAAGCTTTCTTT
TRBJ2-4 | - | TRBV7-2 | many | CASSPGSVKNIQYF | TGTGCCAGCAGCCCGGGTAGCGTGAAAAACATTCAGTACTTC
TRBJ1-4 | - | TRBV7-9 | many | CASSSATNEKLFF | TGTGCCAGCAGCTCCGCAACTAATGAAAAACTGTTTTTT
TRBJ1-1 | TRBD1 | TRBV6-1 | many | CASSDPDRANTEAFF | TGTGCCAGCAGTGACCCAGACAGGGCTAACACTGAAGCTTTCTTT
TRBJ1-6 | TRBD1 | TRBV5-4 | many | CASSSTGGGSPLHF | TGTGCCAGCAGCTCCACAGGGGGAGGGTCACCCCTCCACTTT
TRBJ2-7 | TRBD2 | TRBV7-2 | few | CASSLPRVGGESYEQYF | TGTGCCAGCAGCTTACCTAGGGTGGGGGGGGAGTCCTACGAGCAGTACTTC
TRBJ2-7 | - | TRBV7-9 | - | CASSSGRGAHDEQYF | TGTGCCAGCAGCTCAGGCCGGGGGGCGCATGACGAGCAGTACTTC
TRBJ1-6 | - | TRBV7-9 | many | CAYVGREGSYNSPLHF | TGTGCCTACGTGGGGCGGGAAGGCTCCTATAATTCACCCCTCCACTTT
TRBJ1-6 | TRBD1 | TRBV30 | many | CAWSSGTGDSPLHF | TGTGCCTGGAGTTCCGGGACAGGGGATTCACCCCTCCACTTT
TRBJ2-7 | - | TRBV28 | many | CASSLYGTFSSYEQYF | TGTGCCAGCAGTTTATACGGGACATTCAGCTCCTACGAGCAGTACTTC
TRBJ1-2 | - | TRBV28 | many | CASVRGLIYGYTF | TGTGCCAGCGTCCGGGGTCTTATTTATGGCTACACCTTC
TRBJ1-1 | - | TRBV6-1 | few | CATHRGAEAFF | TGTGCCACCCACCGGGGTGCTGAAGCTTTCTTT
TRBJ1-6 | TRBD1 | TRBV9 | many | CASSTNRGYNSPLHF | TGTGCCAGCAGCACGAACAGGGGTTATAATTCACCCCTCCACTTT
TRBJ1-5 | - | TRBV18 | many | CASSLRGNQPQHF | TGTGCCAGCTCACTGAGAGGGAACCAGCCCCAGCATTTT
TRBJ2-3 | - | TRBV27 | many | CASSFATRDWADTQYF | TGTGCCAGCAGTTTTGCGACTAGAGATTGGGCAGATACGCAGTATTTT
TRBJ2-2 | - | TRBV11-3 | many | CASSLGRGLGTGELFF | TGTGCCAGCAGCTTAGGTCGGGGATTGGGAACCGGGGAGCTGTTTTTT
TRBJ1-2 | TRBD1 | TRBV14 | many | CASTLTGIHGYTF | TGTGCCAGCACCCTGACAGGGATACATGGCTACACCTTC
TRBJ1-2 | - | TRBV29-1 | many | CSVPPAGSNYGYTF | TGCAGCGTCCCCCCCGCAGGGTCTAACTATGGCTACACCTTC
TRBJ2-1 | TRBD1 | TRBV7-3 | many | CASSSTGGTYNEQFF | TGTGCCAGCAGCTCGACAGGGGGTACCTACAATGAGCAGTTCTTC
TRBJ2-1 | - | TRBV7-2 | many | CASSFSRGLSEQFF | TGTGCCAGCAGCTTCTCCCGCGGGTTATCTGAGCAGTTCTTC
TRBJ1-1 | - | TRBV10-3 | many | CAIRGGVGGPNTEAFF | TGTGCCATCAGGGGGGGGGTCGGTGGGCCGAACACTGAAGCTTTCTTT
TRBJ1-1 | TRBD1 | TRBV15 | many | CATSRGTGGETEAFF | TGTGCCACCAGCAGAGGGACAGGGGGCGAGACTGAAGCTTTCTTT
TRBJ1-1 | - | TRBV27 | many | CASTNRVGLRTEAFF | TGTGCCAGCACAAATAGGGTGGGGCTTCGCACTGAAGCTTTCTTT
TRBJ2-3 | TRBD2 | TRBV11-2 | many | CASSLGPGGGADTQYF | TGTGCCAGCAGCCTTGGTCCGGGAGGCGGCGCAGATACGCAGTATTTT
TRBJ2-5 | TRBD1 | TRBV7-9 | many | CASSLRGETQYF | TGTGCCAGCAGCCTCAGGGGGGAGACCCAGTACTTC
TRBJ2-3 | - | TRBV7-9 | many | CASSATGTYIFTDTQYF | TGTGCCAGCAGCGCGACCGGGACATATATATTCACAGATACGCAGTATTTT
TRBJ2-3 | TRBD2 | TRBV27 | few | CASSSPSGGADTQYF | TGTGCCAGCAGTTCGCCTAGCGGGGGGGCAGATACGCAGTATTTT
TRBJ2-3 | TRBD2 | TRBV27 | many | CASSLAGFADTQYF | TGTGCCAGCAGCCTAGCGGGGTTCGCAGATACGCAGTATTTT
TRBJ2-7 | TRBD1 | TRBV7-2 | many | CASSLLGTGYEQYF | TGTGCCAGCAGCTTATTAGGGACAGGGTACGAGCAGTACTTC
TRBJ2-5 | TRBD2 | TRBV7-2 | many | CASSLDSGGAGKTQYF | TGTGCCAGCAGCTTGGATAGCGGGGGGGCGGGGAAGACCCAGTACTTC